This TCR beta chain was captured by sequencing in a study of breast tumors, draining lymph nodes, adjacent tissues. Findings of the study overall: Tumor TCR diversity was below lymph nodes but above nontumor tissue.

CDR1 is SQVTM, CDR2 ANQGSEA, per germline. Trimming at V came to 4 bases and at J to 0 bases, leaving 3 bases not matched to a gene. This CDR3 has 13 residues. This clonotype was detected ten times or more. No antigen is known for it. Axillary draining lymph nodes of breast cancer patients supplied the node samples. MiXCR, run by TCRdb on the multiplex PCR reads, gives a single entry per CDR3 protein. The sample contains fewer than 140,000 distinct CDR3 sequences, about 30% of which appear only once. The chain is built from TRBV29-1 and TRBJ2-7; 7 bases agree with TRBD1. Sequencing used axillary lymph node tissue. The clonotype comes from a female donor with breast cancer. Some clones in this sample may be carry-over from other donors' samples. The CDR3 nucleotides read TGCAGCGTTGGCCCAGGGGGCTCCTACGAGCAGTACTTC. Its translation: CSVGPGGSYEQYF.